What follows describes a single TCR beta chain. Unmatched junction bases numbered 16, after V lost 5 bases and J lost 8 bases. The CDR3 sequence is 17 residues long. Germline lookup yields CDR1 SGHTA and CDR2 FQGTGA. This specimen comes from a study of technical replicates of blood from a handful of donors. Profiling relied on immunoSEQ multiplex PCR, and the TCRdb table lists in-frame clones only, not all of them. The table lists 75,000 to 100,000 clones, 95% of them singletons. The receptor's source is a human donor in good health. The sequenced sample was T cells isolated from PBMCs. The rearrangement joins TRBV7-3 to TRBJ2-1, with 9 bases that match TRBD1. Written as DNA, the CDR3 is TGTGCCAGCAGCCCAGCGAAGACAGGGGGGACTCGCGATGAGCAGTTCTTC. This codes for CASSPAKTGGTRDEQFF.